A selection of T cell receptor beta chains follows, all from one sample in a study of sequential checkpoint blockade in melanoma. This table comes from immunoSEQ multiplex PCR, and its TCRdb copy is limited to in-frame clones, with some not included. The profile covers some 2,000 clones, with approximately 17% appearing a single time and 15% to 20% taken by the ten largest. The input for sequencing was tumor tissue (inferred from file names), taken from a patient given nivolumab and ipilimumab in sequence. These receptors all stem from a human donor with melanoma. CDR3s include the opening cysteine and the closing phenylalanine or tryptophan. A D gene is named only where the DNA matches it firmly. A clone size is listed for some rows: how often the clone was seen (once, few, many), or a class if it is expanded.

J	size	D	V	DNA	CDR3
TRBJ2-3	.	TRBD2	TRBV5-1	TGCGCCAGCAGCCCACTAGCGGGGGCAGATACGCAGTATTTT	CASSPLAGADTQYF
TRBJ1-1	.	.	TRBV5-1	TGCGCCAGCAGCTTGGGACAGCCCGAACAGGATGAAGCTTTCTTT	CASSLGQPEQDEAFF
TRBJ1-1	few	.	TRBV6-8	TGTGCCAGCAGTTACACCCCCCAGGACACTGAAGCTTTCTTT	CASSYTPQDTEAFF
TRBJ2-2	.	.	TRBV19	TGTGCCAGTAGTATGGGGTCCGGGGAGCTGTTTTTT	CASSMGSGELFF
TRBJ2-7	many	TRBD2	TRBV11-3	TGTGCCAGCAGTTTTGGCACCATTAGCGGGAACTACGAGCAGTACTTC	CASSFGTISGNYEQYF
TRBJ2-2	many	.	TRBV11-3	TGTGCCAGCAGCTCAAGTCCCGGGCCACCACCCGGGGAGCTGTTTTTT	CASSSSPGPPPGELFF
TRBJ2-7	few	.	TRBV15	TGTGCCACCAGCAGTGGGGGGTCCTCCTACGAGCAGTACTTC	CATSSGGSSYEQYF
TRBJ2-7	few	.	TRBV6-7	TGTGCCAGCAGTGAAAGAGGGGAGCAGTACTTC	CASSERGEQYF
TRBJ1-2	medium-sized	.	TRBV6-8	TGTGCCAGCAGTTACATGGATCAAGGAGGCTACACCTTC	CASSYMDQGGYTF
TRBJ2-1	.	TRBD2	TRBV10-3	TGTGCCATCAGTGAGTCCCTGACTAGCGGGAGCATCAATGAGCAGTTCTTC	CAISESLTSGSINEQFF
TRBJ1-4	few	.	TRBV6-8	TGTGCCAGCAGTTACGGGTCGTCCGCGGATGAAAAACTGTTTTTT	CASSYGSSADEKLFF
TRBJ1-1	few	.	TRBV6-8	TGTGCCATCACCCAGGGGAGTACTGAAGCTTTCTTT	CAITQGSTEAFF